The 21 T cell receptor beta chains presented below share a single source sample, sequenced in a study of T cells in Graves' hyperthyroidism and ophthalmopathy. Template material for amplifying TCR beta CDR3 regions consisted of RNA transcripts. The HTBI primer set drove a first-round RT-PCR of the TCR CDR3. TCRdb reprocessed the multiplex PCR reads with MiXCR, giving one entry per CDR3 protein. The sample has around 500,000 distinct CDR3 sequences; approximately 23% are singletons. Sequencing was done on a sample of blood. These receptors originate from a woman aged 70 to 79 with Graves' ophthalmopathy.

This chain joins TRBV19 and TRBJ2-6, with 10 bases that match TRBD1. The junction had 5 bases not matched to a gene; V was cut back by 9 bases and J by 0 bases. The CDR3 runs to 16 residues. Germline V gene sequence: CDR1 LNHDA, CDR2 SQIVND (reference sequence). DNA for the CDR3: TGTGCCAGCCGGGACAGGGGTGACTCTGGGGCCAACGTCCTGACTTTC. Protein: CASRDRGDSGANVLTF.

This clonotype was recorded many times. The V call is TRBV20-1, the J call TRBJ1-5, with D unresolved. V was shortened by 4 bases and J by 6 bases, with 13 bases between the two germline ends. In germline, CDR1 is DFQATT, CDR2 SNEGSKA (reference sequence). CDR3 length: 13 amino acids. This CDR3 reads CSATQGVSQPQHF. DNA of the CDR3: TGCAGTGCTACACAAGGTGTAAGTCAGCCCCAGCATTTT.

This clonotype occurred many times. The gene calls are TRBV11-2 and TRBJ1-2, with D perhaps TRBD1 (6 bases). V was trimmed by 5 bases and J by 7 bases, leaving 14 bases between them. The germline V gene has CDR1 SGHAT and CDR2 FQNNGV. CDR3 length: 13 amino acids. CDR3 coding DNA: TGTGCCAGCAGCCCCCTCAGGGGATCTGGCTACACCTTC. Translating it yields CASSPLRGSGYTF.

This clonotype was seen a few times. The chain couples TRBV15 to TRBJ2-7; D perhaps matches TRBD2 (5 bases). The CDR3 spans 15 residues. Germline V CDR1 and CDR2: LNHNV, YYDKDF (reference sequence). V lost 4 bases and J lost 5, with 18 bases in between. CDR3 DNA: TGTGCCACCAGCACCTCTCCCCCTGGGGAGCACGAGCAGTACTTC. The encoded protein is CATSTSPPGEHEQYF.

In this sample, this clonotype turned up many times. CDR3: CASRLSGLAGQETQYF. Here the CDR3 DNA reads TGTGCCAGCAGGCTCTCAGGACTAGCGGGGCAAGAGACCCAGTACTTC. The gene calls are TRBV2 and TRBJ2-5; the match to TRBD2 covers 12 bases. The germline gives CDR1 SNHLY, CDR2 FYNNEI. Germline trimming cut 6 bases from V and 2 bases from J; bases unmatched to any gene: 7. This CDR3 region has 16 residues.

This clonotype was picked up many times. V is TRBV6-1 and J is TRBJ2-1, with 9 positions matching TRBD2. The CDR3 runs to 17 residues. Trimming cost V 4 bases and J 2 bases; bases outside gene matches: 9. Germline loops: CDR1 MNHNS, CDR2 SASEGT. The CDR3 sequence is CASSAGSRGGAYNEQFF. CDR3 coding DNA: TGTGCCAGCAGTGCAGGGTCGCGCGGGGGGGCCTACAATGAGCAGTTCTTC.

As regards this clonotype: A read error may explain this, as a much larger clone is one base away. DNA of the CDR3: TGTGCCAGCAGCGAAAACAGGGAGGGCACCGGGGAGCTGCTTTTT. It is translated as CASSENREGTGELLF. The chain employs TRBV2 and TRBJ2-2; D possibly corresponds to TRBD2 (7 bases). CDR1 and CDR2 from the germline V gene are SNHLY and FYNNEI. The CDR3 loop spans 15 amino acids. The full variable domain, its missing parts supplied by reference TRBV2 and TRBJ2-2, is EPEVTQTPSHQVTQMGQEVILRCVPISNHLYFYWYRQILGQKVEFLVSFYNNEISEKSEIFDDQFSVERPDGSNFTLKIRSTKLEDSAMYFCASSENREGTGELLFGEGSRLTVL.

This clonotype was detected only a few times. The J gene is TRBJ2-7, the V gene TRBV28; 11 bases match TRBD2. The CDR3 consists of 15 residues. J gave up 3 bases and V 8 bases, and 9 bases lay outside the gene matches. CDR1 MDHEN and CDR2 SYDVKM come from the germline V gene. CDR3 residues: CASSPSGTSGYEQYF. Here the CDR3 DNA reads TGTGCCAGCTCCCCCTCAGGGACTAGCGGCTACGAGCAGTACTTC.

This clonotype was picked up a small number of times. The gene calls are TRBV7-3 and TRBJ2-2; no firm D call. Trimming took 7 bases from V and 1 from J, leaving 7 bases between them. This CDR3 contains 13 residues. Germline V gene lookup returns CDR1 SGHTA and CDR2 FQGTGA. The CDR3: CASTMGNTGELFF. For the CDR3, the DNA is TGTGCCAGCACCATGGGGAACACCGGGGAGCTGTTTTTT.

V is TRBV11-2 and J is TRBJ1-2; tentatively, D is TRBD1 (5 bases). Germline V gene sequence: CDR1 SGHAT, CDR2 FQNNGV. This CDR3 is 15 amino acids long. V gave up 0 bases and J gave up 8 bases, with 16 bases separating them. The CDR3 loop is CASSLDQGGTAGYTF. CDR3 DNA: TGTGCCAGCAGCTTAGATCAGGGAGGGACGGCCGGCTACACCTTC.

The chain has TRBV12-3 or TRBV12-4 and TRBJ1-4; D may be TRBD1 (6 bases). The germline V and J ends were trimmed by 1 base and 0 bases, with 9 bases remaining between them. The CDR3 length is 16 residues. This CDR3 reads CASSLGAGATNEKLFF. The CDR3 region has the DNA TGTGCCAGCAGTTTAGGGGCAGGGGCAACTAATGAAAAACTGTTTTTT.

This clonotype was detected a few times. This chain connects TRBV25-1 to TRBJ1-6, with D tentatively TRBD1 (6 bases). Trimming stripped 4 bases from V and 8 bases from J, with 12 bases between. The CDR3 extends over 14 amino acids. The germline V gene has CDR1 MGHDK and CDR2 SYGVNS. CDR3 loop: CASSAQGQHSPLHF. CDR3 coding DNA: TGTGCCAGCAGTGCCCAGGGACAACATTCACCCCTCCACTTT.

This clonotype has a count of ten or more. The chain employs TRBV2 and TRBJ1-5; the D gene is possibly TRBD1 (5 bases). CDR1 and CDR2 from the germline V gene are SNHLY and FYNNEI. V lost 6 bases, J lost 1 base, and 10 bases lay in between. This CDR3 is built from 14 residues. As DNA, the CDR3 is TGTGCCAGCAGACTAGACAGAAGCAATCAGCCCCAGCATTTT. This codes for CASRLDRSNQPQHF.

This clonotype appeared many times. The V gene is TRBV11-3, the J gene TRBJ2-3; TRBD1 or TRBD2 may be the D gene (5 bases each). Deletions cut 0 bases from V and 10 bases from J, with 11 bases between. Germline lookup yields CDR1 SGHNT and CDR2 YENEEA. This CDR3 is 13 amino acids long. The CDR3 DNA reads as TGTGCCAGCAGCTTAGATGCGGTGGGGGCGCAGTATTTT. It specifies CASSLDAVGAQYF.

The gene calls are TRBV30 and TRBJ2-4; D uncertain. The CDR3 has 12 residues. Trimming stripped 5 bases from V and 1 base from J, with 6 bases between. Germline V CDR1 and CDR2: GTSNPN, SVGIG (reference sequence). The CDR3 sequence is CAWAQAKNIQYF. The CDR3 nucleotides read TGTGCCTGGGCCCAGGCCAAAAACATTCAGTACTTC.

This clonotype was seen many times. This chain links TRBV20-1 with TRBJ2-1; unclear D gene. The V end was cut by 3 bases, the J end by 5 bases, with 11 bases between. Germline V gene data show CDR1 as DFQATT and CDR2 as SNEGSKA (reference sequence). The CDR3 runs 13 residues. The CDR3 DNA is TGCAGTGCTAGTTGGTCGCGAGACAATGAGCAGTTCTTC. Translating it yields CSASWSRDNEQFF.

The gene calls are TRBV19 and TRBJ1-1; unclear D gene. V dropped 1 base and J dropped 14 bases, with 17 bases sitting between them. CDR3 size: 13 residues. Germline CDR1 is LNHDA and CDR2 is SQIVND (reference sequence). CDR3 residues: CASSIGMRYVGFF. The CDR3 nucleotides read TGTGCCAGTAGTATAGGGATGAGGTATGTCGGCTTCTTT.

This clonotype has a handful of counts. The gene calls are TRBV7-2 and TRBJ1-5; D gene unclear. The CDR3 length is 13 residues. V was clipped by 5 bases and J by 3 bases, with 8 bases between them. CDR1 is SGHTA and CDR2 is FQGNSA in the germline V gene. Here the CDR3 DNA reads TGTGCCAGCAGCCAAAGGGCCAATCAGCCCCAGCATTTT. Translating gives CASSQRANQPQHF.

The chain carries TRBV11-1 and TRBJ2-5; D might be TRBD1 or TRBD2, each matching 5 bases. The CDR3 loop spans 13 amino acids. CDR1 is SGHAT, CDR2 FQDESV, per germline (reference sequence). V gave up 5 bases and J gave up 4 bases, with 11 bases separating them. The CDR3 loop is CASSPSGPETQYF. The CDR3 region has the DNA TGTGCCAGCAGCCCCTCGGGGCCAGAGACCCAGTACTTC.

The chain joins TRBV4-1 to TRBJ2-5, with D possibly matching TRBD2 (5 bases). The V gene lost 0 bases and the J gene lost 0 bases, with 11 bases spanning the gap. CDR1 and CDR2 from the germline V gene are MGHRA and YSYEKL. The CDR3 extends over 16 amino acids. The CDR3 nucleotides read TGCGCCAGCAGCCAAGATGGAGGAGGACACCAAGAGACCCAGTACTTC. It codes for CASSQDGGGHQETQYF.

The rearrangement uses TRBV14 and TRBJ2-6; D is perhaps TRBD1 (6 bases). The germline CDR1 and CDR2 sequences are SGHDN and FVKESK. The CDR3 is 17 residues long. Between the trimmed V and J ends, which lost 4 bases and 1 base, there was a span of 14 bases. This CDR3 is CASSRLRGSSGANVLTF. As DNA, the CDR3 is TGTGCCAGCAGCCGTCTCAGGGGCTCATCTGGGGCCAACGTCCTGACTTTC.